Presented here are 5 T cell receptor beta chains from one specimen sequenced in a study of shared clonotypes between healthy human individuals. Clones were read by immunoSEQ multiplex PCR, and TCRdb kept only the in-frame ones, dropping some. The sample carries about 1.1 million clones, around 82% recorded once. Sequencing input: memory CD4+ T cells from PBMCs. Subset: CD45RA-negative fraction. These receptors were taken from a man aged 18 to 29 in good health. Some clones in this sample may be carry-over from other donors' samples.

The V and J genes are TRBV5-1 and TRBJ2-2, with 8 positions matching TRBD2. V dropped 3 bases and J dropped 7; count of bases not matched to a gene: 14. This CDR3 has 17 residues. Germline-derived CDR1 and CDR2 are SGHRS and YFSETQ. CDR3 protein: CASSWPPGLERFGELFF. Written as DNA, the CDR3 is TGCGCCAGCAGCTGGCCCCCGGGACTAGAACGATTCGGGGAGCTGTTTTTT.

The V and J genes are TRBV7-3 and TRBJ2-3, with a possible D match to TRBD2 (6 bases). This CDR3 is 15 amino acids long. Trimming left V 2 bases short and J 2 bases short, with 11 bases between. CDR1 SGHTA and CDR2 FQGTGA come from the germline V gene. The CDR3 DNA follows: TGTGCCAGCAGCTTAGAGTCTAGCGACACAGATACGCAGTATTTT. As protein: CASSLESSDTDTQYF.

The chain uses TRBV19 and TRBJ1-5; possibly TRBD1 for D (6 bases). This CDR3 is built from 14 residues. V dropped 3 bases and J dropped 3 bases, with 9 bases sitting between them. Germline values: CDR1 LNHDA, CDR2 SQIVND (reference sequence). The CDR3 reads CASSISGDNQPQHF. Here the CDR3 DNA reads TGTGCCAGTAGTATTTCAGGGGACAATCAGCCCCAGCATTTT.

The CDR3: CASSGGRGKFSPLHF. For the CDR3, the DNA is TGTGCCAGCAGTGGGGGCAGGGGTAAATTTTCACCCCTCCACTTT. The chain recombines TRBV5-6 with TRBJ1-6; D is possibly TRBD1 (6 bases). V shed 5 bases and J shed 9 bases, with 18 bases lying between them. The germline V gene has CDR1 SGHDT and CDR2 YYEEEE. The CDR3 is 15 amino acids.

This clone showed up just a few times. The rearrangement joins TRBV6-5 to TRBJ1-1; unclear D gene. V was trimmed by 0 bases and J by 3 bases, leaving 5 bases between them. The CDR3 length is 13 residues. Germline-derived CDR1 and CDR2 are MNHEY and SVGAGI. The CDR3 bases are TGTGCCAGCAGTTACTCGCGATACACTGAAGCTTTCTTT. This sequence encodes CASSYSRYTEAFF.